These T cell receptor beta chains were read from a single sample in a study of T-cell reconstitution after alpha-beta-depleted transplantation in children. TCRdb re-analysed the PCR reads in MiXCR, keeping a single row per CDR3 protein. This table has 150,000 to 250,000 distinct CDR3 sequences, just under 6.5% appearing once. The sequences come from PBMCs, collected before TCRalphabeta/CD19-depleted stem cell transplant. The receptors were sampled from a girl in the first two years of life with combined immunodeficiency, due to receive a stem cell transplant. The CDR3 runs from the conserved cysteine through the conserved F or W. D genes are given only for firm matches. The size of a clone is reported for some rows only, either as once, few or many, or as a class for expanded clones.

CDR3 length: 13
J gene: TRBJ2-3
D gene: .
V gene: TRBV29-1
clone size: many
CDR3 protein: CSVSGKLTDTQYF
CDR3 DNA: TGCAGCGTTTCGGGGAAGCTCACAGATACGCAGTATTTT

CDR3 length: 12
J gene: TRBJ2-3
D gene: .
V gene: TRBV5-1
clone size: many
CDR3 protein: CASSYSPDTQYF
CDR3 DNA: TGCGCCAGCAGCTACAGCCCAGATACGCAGTATTTT

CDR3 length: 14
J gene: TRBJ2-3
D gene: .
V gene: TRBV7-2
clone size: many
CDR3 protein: CASSLIISTDTQYF
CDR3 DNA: TGTGCCAGCAGCTTAATCATTAGCACAGATACGCAGTATTTT

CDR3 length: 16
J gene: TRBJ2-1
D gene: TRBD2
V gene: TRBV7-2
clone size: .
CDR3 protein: CASSLAPLAGGYEQFF
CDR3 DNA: TGTGCCAGCAGCTTAGCGCCCCTGGCGGGAGGCTATGAGCAGTTCTTC

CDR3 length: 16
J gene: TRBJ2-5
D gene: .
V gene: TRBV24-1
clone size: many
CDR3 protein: CATSSGGAEVEETQYF
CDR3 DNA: TGTGCCACCTCCTCAGGGGGGGCTGAAGTGGAAGAGACCCAGTACTTC

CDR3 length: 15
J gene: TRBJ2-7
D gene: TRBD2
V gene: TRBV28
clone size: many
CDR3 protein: CASSLFLAGFNEQYF
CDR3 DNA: TGTGCCAGCAGTTTATTTTTAGCGGGGTTCAACGAGCAGTACTTC

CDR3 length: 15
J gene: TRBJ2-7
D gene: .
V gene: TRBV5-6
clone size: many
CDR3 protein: CASSLVGAPSYEQYF
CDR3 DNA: TGTGCCAGCAGCTTGGTGGGGGCCCCCTCCTACGAGCAGTACTTC

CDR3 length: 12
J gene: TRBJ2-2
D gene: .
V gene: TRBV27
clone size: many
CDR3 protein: CASRGTAGELFF
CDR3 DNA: TGTGCCAGCAGAGGGACCGCCGGGGAGCTGTTTTTT

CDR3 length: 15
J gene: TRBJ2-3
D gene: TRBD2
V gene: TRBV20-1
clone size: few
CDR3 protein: CSARDMGLAPDTQYF
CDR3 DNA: TGCAGTGCTAGAGATATGGGACTAGCACCAGATACGCAGTATTTT

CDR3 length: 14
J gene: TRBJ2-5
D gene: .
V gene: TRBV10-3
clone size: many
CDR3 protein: CAISDPPSQETQYF
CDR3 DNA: TGTGCCATCAGTGATCCGCCCAGCCAAGAGACCCAGTACTTC

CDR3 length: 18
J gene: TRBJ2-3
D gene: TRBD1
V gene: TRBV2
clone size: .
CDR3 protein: CAICLGQGTRTSTDTQYF
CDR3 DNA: TGTGCCATCTGTTTGGGACAGGGAACACGTACTAGCACAGATACGCAGTATTTT

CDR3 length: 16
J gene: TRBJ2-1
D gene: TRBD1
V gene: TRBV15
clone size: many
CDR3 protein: CATSARTGIAYNEQFF
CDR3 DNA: TGTGCCACCAGCGCCCGGACAGGGATTGCCTACAATGAGCAGTTCTTC

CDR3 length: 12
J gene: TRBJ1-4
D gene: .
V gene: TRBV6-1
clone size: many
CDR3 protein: CASLIGHEKLFF
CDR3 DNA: TGTGCCAGTTTGATCGGCCATGAAAAACTGTTTTTT

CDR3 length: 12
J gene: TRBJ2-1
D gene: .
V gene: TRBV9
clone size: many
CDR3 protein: CASSVEGNEQFF
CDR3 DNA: TGTGCCAGCAGCGTAGAAGGCAATGAGCAGTTCTTC

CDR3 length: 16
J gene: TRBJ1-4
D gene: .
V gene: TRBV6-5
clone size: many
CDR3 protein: CASSYLGGASLEELFF
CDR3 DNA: TGTGCCAGCAGTTACTTAGGAGGGGCTTCCCTTGAGGAACTGTTTTTT

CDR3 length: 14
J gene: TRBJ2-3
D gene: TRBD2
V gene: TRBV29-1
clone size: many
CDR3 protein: CSEVISGSLNTQYF
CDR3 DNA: TGCAGCGAAGTTATCAGCGGGAGTTTAAATACGCAGTATTTT

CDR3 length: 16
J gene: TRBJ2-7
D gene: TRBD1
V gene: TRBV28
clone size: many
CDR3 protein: CASSPPWTGLSYEQYF
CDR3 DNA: TGTGCCAGCAGTCCCCCCTGGACAGGGCTCTCCTACGAGCAGTACTTC

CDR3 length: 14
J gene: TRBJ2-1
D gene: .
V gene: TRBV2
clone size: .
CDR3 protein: CASRDGVPDNEQFF
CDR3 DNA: TGTGCCAGCAGGGACGGGGTTCCGGACAATGAGCAGTTCTTC

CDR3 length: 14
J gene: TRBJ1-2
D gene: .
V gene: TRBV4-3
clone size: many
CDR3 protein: CASSQGRVLEGYTF
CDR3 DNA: TGCGCCAGCAGCCAAGGGCGAGTCCTCGAGGGCTACACCTTC

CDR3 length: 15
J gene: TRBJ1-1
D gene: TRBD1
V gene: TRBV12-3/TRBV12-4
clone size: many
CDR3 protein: CASSPGTGMNTEAFF
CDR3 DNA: TGTGCCAGCAGTCCCGGGACAGGAATGAACACTGAAGCTTTCTTT

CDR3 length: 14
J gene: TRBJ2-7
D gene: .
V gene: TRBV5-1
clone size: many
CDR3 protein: CASSLWVQGNEQYF
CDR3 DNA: TGCGCCAGCAGCTTGTGGGTACAGGGCAACGAGCAGTACTTC

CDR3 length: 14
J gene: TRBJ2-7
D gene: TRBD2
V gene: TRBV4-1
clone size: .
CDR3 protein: CASSPGREINEQYF
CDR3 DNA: TGCGCCAGCAGCCCAGGGCGGGAGATCAACGAGCAGTACTTC

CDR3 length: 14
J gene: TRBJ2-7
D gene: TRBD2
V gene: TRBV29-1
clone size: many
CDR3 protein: CSVEDGGVSYEQYF
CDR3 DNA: TGCAGCGTTGAAGATGGGGGGGTCTCCTACGAGCAGTACTTC

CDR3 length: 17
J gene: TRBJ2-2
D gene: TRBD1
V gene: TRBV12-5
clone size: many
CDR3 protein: CASGSTLRGSVTGELFF
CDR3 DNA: TGTGCTAGTGGGTCCACCCTCAGGGGGTCGGTCACCGGGGAGCTGTTTTTT

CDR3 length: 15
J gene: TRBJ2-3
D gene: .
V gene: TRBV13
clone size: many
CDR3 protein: CASSSHSGSTDTQYF
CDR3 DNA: TGTGCCAGCAGCTCTCATTCCGGTAGCACAGATACGCAGTATTTT

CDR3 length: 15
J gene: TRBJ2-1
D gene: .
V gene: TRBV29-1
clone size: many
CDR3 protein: CSVAPGRDGYNEQFF
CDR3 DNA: TGCAGCGTTGCCCCTGGTAGGGATGGCTACAATGAGCAGTTCTTC